This record looks at one T cell receptor (beta chain) sequence and its context. What it recognizes is unknown. These data are taken from a study of T cell responses to AZD1222 COVID-19 vaccine. The study's findings and limits: Only a handful of AZD1222 recipients were seropositive at baseline. Close to half of spike-specific TCRs reportedly recognize unmutated variant regions.

The method was immunoSEQ multiplex PCR; TCRdb's version includes in-frame clones alone and lacks a portion of them. In the table there are more than 95,000 clones, 85% to 90% of which are singletons. This CDR3 is built from 16 residues. Germline V gene lookup returns CDR1 MDHEN and CDR2 SYDVKM. Trimming took off 6 bases at V and 1 base at J, with 19 bases between the two ends. The input for sequencing was peripheral blood, taken 28 days after the second AZD1222 dose. This receptor was identified in an adult who received the AZD1222 COVID-19 vaccine. This rearrangement joins TRBV28 to TRBJ2-7; maybe TRBD2 (6 bases). The CDR3 reads CASRSSGTEGSYEQYF. The CDR3 coding sequence is TGTGCCAGCAGGTCCTCCGGGACGGAGGGGTCCTACGAGCAGTACTTC. The complete variable domain, with remaining parts taken from reference TRBV28 and TRBJ2-7, reads DVKVTQSSRYLVKRTGEKVFLECVQDMDHENMFWYRQDPGLGLRLIYFSYDVKMKEKGDIPEGYSVSREKKERFSLILESASTNQTSMYLCASRSSGTEGSYEQYFGPGTRLTVT.